The clone carrying this T cell receptor beta chain was found a few times. Antigen specificity is unknown. Preparation of the TCRbeta library involved a method that used unique molecular identifiers. TCRdb analysed the PCR reads with MiXCR anew, one entry per CDR3 protein. The sample records approximately 350,000 distinct CDR3 sequences, 16% being singletons. This sample stems from a study of T-cell reconstitution after alpha-beta-depleted transplantation in children. Study results and limitations: From newly produced T cells came most of the T-cell counts and diversity one year after transplant. Surviving recipient T cells and intrathymic progenitors accounted for some patients' high TCRbeta diversity at day 60.

Between the trimmed V and J ends, which lost 5 bases and 2 bases, there was a span of 9 bases. The CDR3 covers 13 residues. Looked up from germline, CDR1 is SGHTA and CDR2 is FQGNSA. The gene calls are TRBV7-2 and TRBJ2-5; the D is unclear. The sample was PBMCs, mostly from graft donor cells, taken 360 days after TCRalphabeta/CD19-depleted stem cell transplant. The clonotype comes from a male patient aged 2-10 years who had a stem cell transplant for acute lymphoblastic leukemia, so the T cells may come from the graft donor. The chain's CDR3 is CASSPLRQETQYF. The CDR3 nucleotides are TGTGCCAGCAGCCCCTTGCGTCAAGAGACCCAGTACTTC. Combining the CDR3 with reference TRBV7-2 and TRBJ2-5 gives the whole variable domain GAGVSQSPSNKVTEKGKDVELRCDPISGHTALYWYRQSLGQGLEFLIYFQGNSAPDKSGLPSDRFSAERTGGSVSTLTIQRTQQEDSAVYLCASSPLRQETQYFGPGTRLLVL.